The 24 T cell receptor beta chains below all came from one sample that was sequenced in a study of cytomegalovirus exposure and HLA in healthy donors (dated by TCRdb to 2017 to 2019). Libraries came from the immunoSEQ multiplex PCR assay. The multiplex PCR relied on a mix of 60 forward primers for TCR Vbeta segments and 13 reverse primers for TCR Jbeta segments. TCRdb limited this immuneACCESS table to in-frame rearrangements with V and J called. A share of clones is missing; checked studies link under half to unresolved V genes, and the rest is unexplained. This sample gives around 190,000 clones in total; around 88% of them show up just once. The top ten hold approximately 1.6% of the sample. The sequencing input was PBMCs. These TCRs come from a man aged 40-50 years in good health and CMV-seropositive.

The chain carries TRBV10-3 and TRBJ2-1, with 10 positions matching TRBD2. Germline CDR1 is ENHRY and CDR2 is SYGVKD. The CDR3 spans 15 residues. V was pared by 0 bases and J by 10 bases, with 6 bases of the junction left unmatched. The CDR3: CAISESGLATDEQFF. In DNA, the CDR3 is TGTGCCATCAGTGAGTCGGGACTAGCGACGGACGAGCAGTTCTTC.

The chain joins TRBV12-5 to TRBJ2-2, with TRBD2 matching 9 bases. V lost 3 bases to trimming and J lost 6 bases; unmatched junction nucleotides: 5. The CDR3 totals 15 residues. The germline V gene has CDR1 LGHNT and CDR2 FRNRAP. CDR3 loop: CASGLLTSGAGELFF. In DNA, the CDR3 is TGTGCTAGTGGTTTACTGACTAGCGGAGCCGGGGAGCTGTTTTTT.

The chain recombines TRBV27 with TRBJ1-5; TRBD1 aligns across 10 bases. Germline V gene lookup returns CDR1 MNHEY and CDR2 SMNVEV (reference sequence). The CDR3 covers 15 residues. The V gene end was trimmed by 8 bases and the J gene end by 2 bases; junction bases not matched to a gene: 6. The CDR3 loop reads CASSSTGGGNQPQHF. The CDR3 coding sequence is TGTGCCAGCTCGTCGACAGGGGGCGGCAATCAGCCCCAGCATTTT.

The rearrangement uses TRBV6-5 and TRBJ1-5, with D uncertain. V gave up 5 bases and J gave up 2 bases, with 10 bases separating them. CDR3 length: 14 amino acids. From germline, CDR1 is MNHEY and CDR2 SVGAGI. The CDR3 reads CASSAANGNQPQHF. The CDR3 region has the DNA TGTGCCAGCAGTGCGGCCAATGGCAATCAGCCCCAGCATTTT.

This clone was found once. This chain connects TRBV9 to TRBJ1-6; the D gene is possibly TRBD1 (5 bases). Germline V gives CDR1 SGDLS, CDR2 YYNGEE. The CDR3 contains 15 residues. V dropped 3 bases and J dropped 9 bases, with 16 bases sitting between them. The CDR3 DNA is TGTGCCAGCAGCGGTGGGGGGGGTCGGGGTTCACCCCTCCACTTT. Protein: CASSGGGGRGSPLHF.

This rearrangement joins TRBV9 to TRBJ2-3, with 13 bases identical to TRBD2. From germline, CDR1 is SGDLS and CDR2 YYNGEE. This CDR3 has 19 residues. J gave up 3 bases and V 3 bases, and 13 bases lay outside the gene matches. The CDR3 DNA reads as TGTGCCAGCAGCGAAAAGGGGGCACTAGCGGGAGGGCCAACAGATACGCAGTATTTT. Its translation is CASSEKGALAGGPTDTQYF.

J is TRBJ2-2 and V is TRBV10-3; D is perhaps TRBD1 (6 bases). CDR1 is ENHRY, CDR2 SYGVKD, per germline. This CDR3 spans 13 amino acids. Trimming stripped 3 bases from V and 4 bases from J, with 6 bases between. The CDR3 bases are TGTGCCATCAGTGACAGGGGCACCGGGGAGCTGTTTTTT. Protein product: CAISDRGTGELFF.

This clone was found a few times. The DNA of the CDR3 is TGTGCCACGGGGGGGGGCGTAAGCACAGATACGCAGTATTTT. Protein: CATGGGVSTDTQYF. This chain joins TRBV28 and TRBJ2-3; 8 bases are shared with TRBD2. This CDR3 has 14 amino acids. J lost 0 bases, V lost 10 bases, and 6 bases had no gene match. Germline CDR1 MDHEN, CDR2 SYDVKM.

The CDR3 DNA reads TGTGCCAGCAGTTTATCCCGGAGTAAACTGTTTTTT. Encoded protein: CASSLSRSKLFF. The V gene is TRBV28, the J gene TRBJ1-4; D call uncertain. The ends were cut back, 1 base at V and 11 bases at J, with 8 bases in the middle. The CDR3 has 12 residues. Germline CDR1 reads MDHEN; CDR2 reads SYDVKM.

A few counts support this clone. The CDR3 reads CATRSNTEAFF. CDR3 bases: TGTGCCACGCGCTCTAACACTGAAGCTTTCTTT. V usage is TRBV2 and J usage is TRBJ1-1; no reliable D call. V was pared by 10 bases and J by 2 bases, with 8 bases between. This CDR3 comprises 11 residues. Germline loops: CDR1 SNHLY, CDR2 FYNNEI.

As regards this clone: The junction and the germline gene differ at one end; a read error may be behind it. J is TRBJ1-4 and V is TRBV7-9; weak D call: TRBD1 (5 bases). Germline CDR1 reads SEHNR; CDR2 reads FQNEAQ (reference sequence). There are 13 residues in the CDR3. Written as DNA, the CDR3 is TGTTCCAGCACCGGGGGTTTTAATGAAAAACTGTTTTTT. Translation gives CSSTGGFNEKLFF.

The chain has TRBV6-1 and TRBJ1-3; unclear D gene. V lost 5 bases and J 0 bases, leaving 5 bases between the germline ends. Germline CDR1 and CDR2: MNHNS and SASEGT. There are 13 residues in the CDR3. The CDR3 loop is CASSIFSGNTIYF. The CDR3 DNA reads TGTGCCAGCAGTATCTTCTCTGGAAACACCATATATTTT.

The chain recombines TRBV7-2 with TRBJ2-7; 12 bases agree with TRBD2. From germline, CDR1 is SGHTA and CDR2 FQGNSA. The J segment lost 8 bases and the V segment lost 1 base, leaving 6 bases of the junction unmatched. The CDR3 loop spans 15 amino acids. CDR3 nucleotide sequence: TGTGCCAGCAGCTTAGATCTAGCGGGAGGGCCAAAGCAGTACTTC. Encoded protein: CASSLDLAGGPKQYF.

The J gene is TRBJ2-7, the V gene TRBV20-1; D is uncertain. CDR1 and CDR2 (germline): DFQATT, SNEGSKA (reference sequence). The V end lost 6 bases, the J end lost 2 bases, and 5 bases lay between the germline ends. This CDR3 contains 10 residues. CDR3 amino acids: CSAQAYEQYF. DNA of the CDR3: TGCAGTGCACAAGCCTACGAGCAGTACTTC.

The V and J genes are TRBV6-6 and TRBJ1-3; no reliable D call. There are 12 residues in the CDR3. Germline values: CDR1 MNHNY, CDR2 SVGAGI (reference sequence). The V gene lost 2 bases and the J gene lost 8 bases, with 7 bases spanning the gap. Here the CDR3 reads CASSYREDTIYF. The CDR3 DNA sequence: TGTGCCAGCAGTTACAGGGAGGACACCATATATTTT.

The CDR3 DNA reads as TGTGCCAGTAGTTGGGGGCAGGGGCTAGCCAAAAACATTCAGTACTTC. It yields the protein CASSWGQGLAKNIQYF. The chain combines TRBV19 with TRBJ2-4; D may be TRBD1 (6 bases). The V and J ends lost 5 bases and 0 bases respectively, with 14 bases between them. Per the germline V gene, CDR1 is LNHDA and CDR2 is SQIVND (reference sequence). CDR3 length: 16 amino acids.

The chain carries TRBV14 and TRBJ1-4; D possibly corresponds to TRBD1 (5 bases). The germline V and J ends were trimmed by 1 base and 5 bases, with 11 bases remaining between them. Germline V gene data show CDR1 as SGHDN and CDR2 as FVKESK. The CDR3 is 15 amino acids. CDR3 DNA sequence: TGTGCCAGCAGCCAAGGTCCAGGGCGGAATGAAAAACTGTTTTTT. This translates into CASSQGPGRNEKLFF.

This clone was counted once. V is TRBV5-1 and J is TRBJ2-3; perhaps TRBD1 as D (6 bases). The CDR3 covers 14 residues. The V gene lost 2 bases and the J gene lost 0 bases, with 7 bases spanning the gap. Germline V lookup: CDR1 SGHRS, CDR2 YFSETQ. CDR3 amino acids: CASSFGQSTDTQYF. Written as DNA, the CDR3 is TGCGCCAGCAGCTTCGGACAGAGCACAGATACGCAGTATTTT.

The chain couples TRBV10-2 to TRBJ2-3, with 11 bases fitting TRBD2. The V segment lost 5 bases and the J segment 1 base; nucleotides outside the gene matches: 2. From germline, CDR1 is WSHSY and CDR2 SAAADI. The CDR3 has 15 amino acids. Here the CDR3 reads CASSPTSGGTDTQYF. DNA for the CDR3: TGCGCCAGCAGTCCGACTAGCGGGGGCACAGATACGCAGTATTTT.

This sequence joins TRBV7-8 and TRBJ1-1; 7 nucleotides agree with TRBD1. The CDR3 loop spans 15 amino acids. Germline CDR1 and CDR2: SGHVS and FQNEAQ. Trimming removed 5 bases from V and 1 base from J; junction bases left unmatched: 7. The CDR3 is CASSPRQGGNTEAFF. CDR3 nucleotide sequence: TGTGCCAGCAGCCCCCGACAGGGCGGGAACACTGAAGCTTTCTTT.

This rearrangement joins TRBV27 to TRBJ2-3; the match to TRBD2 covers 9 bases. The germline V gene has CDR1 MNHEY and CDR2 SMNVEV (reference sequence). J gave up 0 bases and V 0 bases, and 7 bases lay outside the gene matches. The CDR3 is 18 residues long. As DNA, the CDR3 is TGTGCCAGCAGTTTATCTAGCGGGAGTCTTCCTAGCACAGATACGCAGTATTTT. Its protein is CASSLSSGSLPSTDTQYF.

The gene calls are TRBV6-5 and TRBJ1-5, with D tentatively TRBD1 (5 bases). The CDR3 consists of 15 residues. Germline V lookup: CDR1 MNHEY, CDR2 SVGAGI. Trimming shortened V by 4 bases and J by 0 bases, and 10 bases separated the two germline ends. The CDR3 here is CASSSDRRSNQPQHF. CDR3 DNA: TGTGCCAGCAGTTCCGACAGACGTAGCAATCAGCCCCAGCATTTT.

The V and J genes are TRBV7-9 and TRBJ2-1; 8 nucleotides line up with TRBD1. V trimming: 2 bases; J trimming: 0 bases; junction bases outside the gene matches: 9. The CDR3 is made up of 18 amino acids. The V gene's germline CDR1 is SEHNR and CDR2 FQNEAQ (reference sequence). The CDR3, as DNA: TGTGCCAGCAGCTTATCGCAGGGGGCTTGGAGCTCCTACAATGAGCAGTTCTTC. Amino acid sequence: CASSLSQGAWSSYNEQFF.

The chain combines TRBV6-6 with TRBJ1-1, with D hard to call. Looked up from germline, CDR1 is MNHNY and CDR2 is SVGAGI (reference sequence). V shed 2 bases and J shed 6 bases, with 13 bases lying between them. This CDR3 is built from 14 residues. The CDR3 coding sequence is TGTGCCAGCAGTTACGGCAGCTTGGGCGCTGAAGCTTTCTTT. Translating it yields CASSYGSLGAEAFF.